A selection of T cell receptor beta chains follows, all from one sample in a study of blood T cell repertoires in COVID-19. Sequenced by immunoSEQ multiplex PCR; TCRdb stores in-frame clones only, minus some. The sample yields 200,000 to 250,000 clones, approximately 80% seen once. The specimen sequenced was PBMCs or T cells enriched from blood (not recorded which). The receptors were sampled from a woman aged 45-59 years with acute COVID-19. Each CDR3 is given with its conserved first and last residue. Each record gives: clone size, J gene, V gene, D gene, CDR3 protein, CDR3 DNA. D genes are given only for firm matches. Part of the rows lack a size; the others show once, few, many or a class for expanded clones.

NA,TRBJ1-3,TRBV7-2,TRBD1,CASSPFPRGTGNTIYF,TGTGCCAGCAGCCCCTTCCCCAGGGGGACAGGAAACACCATATATTTT
NA,TRBJ1-6,TRBV4-3,TRBD1,CASSQAATGEGSPLHF,TGCGCCAGCAGCCAAGCCGCGACAGGGGAAGGGTCACCCCTCCACTTT
NA,TRBJ2-2,TRBV4-3,TRBD2,CASSQESVLADYTGELFF,TGCGCCAGCAGCCAAGAAAGTGTACTAGCGGACTACACCGGGGAGCTGTTTTTT
NA,TRBJ2-3,TRBV11-2,TRBD2,CASSLVTSGGYTDTQYF,TGTGCCAGCAGCTTAGTAACTAGCGGGGGTTACACAGATACGCAGTATTTT
NA,TRBJ1-6,TRBV29-1,NA,CSVRTDSGDSPLHF,TGCAGCGTCCGGACGGACAGTGGGGATTCACCCCTCCACTTT
NA,TRBJ1-4,TRBV14,TRBD1,CASSQAGGGLYEKLFF,TGTGCCAGCAGCCAAGCAGGGGGCGGATTATATGAAAAACTGTTTTTT
NA,TRBJ1-1,TRBV10-3,NA,CAISDLGANTEAFF,TGTGCCATCAGTGATTTAGGGGCGAACACTGAAGCTTTCTTT
NA,TRBJ1-1,TRBV21-1,NA,CASSKISQGNLDMNTEAFF,TGTGCCAGCAGCAAGATTTCACAGGGGAACCTTGACATGAACACTGAAGCTTTCTTT
NA,TRBJ1-1,TRBV7-2,NA,CASSPTVGSGTEAFF,TGTGCCAGCAGCCCAACGGTGGGCAGCGGCACTGAAGCTTTCTTT
NA,TRBJ1-2,TRBV28,TRBD1,CASSGETGGNYGYTF,TGTGCCAGCAGTGGCGAGACAGGGGGAAACTATGGCTACACCTTC
NA,TRBJ2-3,TRBV12-3/TRBV12-4,NA,CASKLPNTDTQYF,TGTGCCAGCAAACTACCAAACACAGATACGCAGTATTTT
NA,TRBJ2-1,TRBV7-2,TRBD2,CASIRAGGPNEQFF,TGTGCCAGCATACGAGCGGGGGGCCCAAATGAGCAGTTCTTC
once,TRBJ1-1,TRBV28,TRBD1,CASSFSDRSTEAFF,TGTGCCAGCAGTTTCTCGGACAGGAGCACTGAAGCTTTCTTT
NA,TRBJ2-5,TRBV29-1,NA,CSVEVGGAETQYF,TGCAGCGTTGAGGTAGGGGGTGCAGAGACCCAGTACTTC
few,TRBJ1-1,TRBV5-1,TRBD1,CASSLGQGAISFF,TGCGCCAGCAGCTTGGGACAGGGGGCAATATCTTTCTTT
NA,TRBJ2-3,TRBV7-2,TRBD1,CASSQQGAGGDTQYF,TGTGCCAGCAGCCAACAGGGGGCAGGTGGAGATACGCAGTATTTT
NA,TRBJ1-2,TRBV24-1,NA,CATSPGGGNYGYTF,TGTGCCACCAGTCCCGGGGGAGGTAACTATGGCTACACCTTC
NA,TRBJ2-7,TRBV30,TRBD2,CAWSPGLAVPYEQYF,TGTGCCTGGAGCCCGGGACTAGCGGTTCCCTACGAGCAGTACTTC
NA,TRBJ2-7,TRBV7-2,NA,CASSLQQGALYEQYF,TGTGCCAGCAGCTTACAACAGGGTGCACTCTACGAGCAGTACTTC
NA,TRBJ2-6,TRBV7-2,NA,CASSLGGGPANVLTF,TGTGCCAGCAGCTTAGGCGGAGGCCCGGCAAACGTCCTGACTTTC
NA,TRBJ1-6,TRBV5-1,NA,CASSPMGGAPNSPLHF,TGCGCCAGCAGCCCAATGGGGGGAGCCCCTAATTCACCCCTCCACTTT
NA,TRBJ2-7,TRBV28,NA,CASTKGGLSSYEQYF,TGTGCCAGCACCAAGGGCGGGTTAAGCTCCTACGAGCAGTACTTC
NA,TRBJ2-5,TRBV24-1,NA,CATSDIQGVETQYF,TGTGCCACCAGTGATATACAGGGTGTTGAGACCCAGTACTTC